The next 29 T cell receptor beta chains were all read from a single sample in a study of radiotherapy plus CTLA-4 blockade in lung cancer. Sequencing was performed with immunoSEQ multiplex PCR; in TCRdb, only in-frame clones are kept and a portion is missing. The data hold 80,000 to 95,000 clones, with roughly 80% observed a single time. Material: peripheral blood, obtained from a patient treated with radiotherapy plus ipilimumab. The receptors come from a human donor with non-small cell lung cancer that progressed on radiotherapy plus ipilimumab.

This chain joins TRBV11-2 and TRBJ2-5, with TRBD1 as a possible D gene (5 bases). V was clipped by 2 bases and J by 5 bases, with 12 bases between them. CDR1 and CDR2 from the germline V gene are SGHAT and FQNNGV. The CDR3 runs to 14 residues. CDR3 DNA sequence: TGTGCCAGCAGCTTAAGCAGGGTAGTGGAGACCCAGTACTTC. This gives the protein CASSLSRVVETQYF.

The chain recombines TRBV6-6 with TRBJ1-1; D gene unclear. This CDR3 spans 12 amino acids. Trimming stripped 6 bases from V and 6 bases from J, with 11 bases between. Germline V lookup: CDR1 MNHNY, CDR2 SVGAGI (reference sequence). DNA of the CDR3: TGTGCCAGCAGCCAAGGAGGGTCTGAAGCTTTCTTT. Its translation is CASSQGGSEAFF.

V and J are TRBV12-5 and TRBJ2-7; perhaps TRBD2 as D (6 bases). Germline-derived CDR1 and CDR2 are LGHNT and FRNRAP. With 9 bases removed from V and 7 bases from J, the gap between germline ends came to 28 bases. CDR3 length equals 16 residues. This CDR3 is CASNAERGALGGEQYF. The CDR3, as DNA: TGTGCTAGCAATGCCGAACGCGGAGCGCTAGGAGGGGAGCAGTACTTC. The full variable domain, in which reference TRBV12-5 and TRBJ2-7 provide the parts outside the CDR3, is DARVTQTPRHKVTEMGQEVTMRCQPILGHNTVFWYRQTMMQGLELLAYFRNRAPLDDSGMPKDRFSAEMPDATLATLKIQPSEPRDSAVYFCASNAERGALGGEQYFGPGTRLTVT.

The V gene is TRBV2, the J gene TRBJ2-7; D not certain. The V end lost 6 bases, the J end lost 1 base, and 7 bases lay between the germline ends. The germline CDR1 and CDR2 sequences are SNHLY and FYNNEI. This CDR3 has 12 residues. The DNA of the CDR3 is TGTGCCAGCAGCGGAAATTCCTACGAGCAGTACGTC. Translated: CASSGNSYEQYV.

The V gene is TRBV6-5, the J gene TRBJ2-2, with TRBD1 as a possible D gene (6 bases). This CDR3 has 15 amino acids. The V end was cut by 6 bases, the J end by 0 bases, with 11 bases between. Per germline, CDR1 MNHEY and CDR2 SVGAGI. As DNA, the CDR3 is TGTGCCAGCAGGATGGCAGGGGCGAACACCGGGGAGCTGTTTTTT. It translates to CASRMAGANTGELFF.

The chain couples TRBV10-1 to TRBJ2-7; 10 bases fit TRBD1. Germline CDR1 is WNHNN and CDR2 is SYGVQD (reference sequence). The ends lost 4 bases at V and 8 bases at J; junction bases unmatched: 5. The CDR3 consists of 13 residues. CDR3 in amino acids: CASSAGTGEKQYF. The CDR3 nucleotides are TGCGCCAGCAGTGCCGGGACAGGGGAAAAGCAGTACTTC.

This chain uses TRBV11-2 with TRBJ2-7, with D possibly TRBD2 on 6 matching bases. CDR1 is SGHAT and CDR2 is FQNNGV in the germline V gene. V was clipped by 7 bases and J by 5 bases, with 12 bases between them. This CDR3 region has 12 residues. CDR3 nucleotides: TGTGCCAGCACCCCGGGAGTCGACGAGCAGTACTTC. Translated: CASTPGVDEQYF.

This chain links TRBV7-6 with TRBJ2-5; 8 bases are shared with TRBD2. This CDR3 is built from 14 residues. With V trimmed by 8 bases and J by 11 bases, 16 bases remained unmatched. Germline CDR1 SGHVS, CDR2 FNYEAQ. For the CDR3, the DNA is TGTGCCAGCGGCAGGACCCTTACCGGGGGGGAGCAGTACTTC. Encoded protein: CASGRTLTGGEQYF.

The rearrangement links TRBV7-7 to TRBJ2-7, with a weak D call TRBD1 (6 bases). CDR1 is SSHAT and CDR2 is FNYEAQ in the germline V gene (reference sequence). This CDR3 is 13 amino acids long. The CDR3 region has the DNA TGTGCTAGCAGCTTTAACATAGGGGGCGAGCAGTACGTC. This translates into CASSFNIGGEQYV.

The chain carries TRBV5-1 and TRBJ2-3, with 8 bases fitting TRBD2. V lost 0 bases to trimming and J lost 4 bases; unmatched junction nucleotides: 4. This CDR3 has 15 amino acids. Germline V CDR1 and CDR2: SGHRS, YFSETQ. CDR3 protein: CASSLAGLVADTQYF. The CDR3, as DNA: TGCGCCAGCAGCTTGGCGGGACTAGTCGCAGATACGCAGTATTTT.

This chain connects TRBV5-1 to TRBJ1-5; 9 nucleotides agree with TRBD1. V lost 4 bases, J lost 7 bases, and 9 bases stayed unmatched. The CDR3 runs to 15 residues. Germline V gene data show CDR1 as SGHRS and CDR2 as YFSETQ. CDR3 sequence reads: CASSEGQGSRQPQHF. In DNA, the CDR3 is TGCGCCAGCAGCGAGGGACAGGGCTCACGCCAGCCCCAGCATTTT.

This clone was found a few times. The chain combines TRBV29-1 with TRBJ2-1, with TRBD2 matching over 12 bases. This CDR3 contains 17 residues. V shed 2 bases, J shed 5 bases, and the junction held 10 bases outside the gene matches. From germline, CDR1 is SQVTM and CDR2 ANQGSEA. The CDR3 coding sequence is TGCAGCGTTGAATCACGCCCGACTAGCGGGAGACACAATGAGCAGTTCTTC. Translating gives CSVESRPTSGRHNEQFF.

The chain uses TRBV7-3 and TRBJ1-1; TRBD1 agrees at 7 bases. The CDR3 consists of 13 residues. The ends lost 5 bases at V and 0 bases at J; junction bases unmatched: 0. Germline values: CDR1 SGHTA, CDR2 FQGTGA. CDR3 DNA: TGTGCCAGCAGCGGACAGGTGAACACTGAAGCTTTCTTT. The encoded protein is CASSGQVNTEAFF.

CDR3 sequence: CASTSLPSGSGNIQYF. For the CDR3, the DNA is TGTGCCAGCACGTCACTTCCTAGCGGGAGTGGGAACATTCAGTACTTC. The chain uses TRBV2 and TRBJ2-4; TRBD2 matches at 10 bases. J lost 7 bases, V lost 7 bases, and 13 bases had no gene match. Germline CDR1 is SNHLY and CDR2 is FYNNEI. The CDR3 loop spans 16 amino acids.

The chain uses TRBV7-8 and TRBJ2-3; no clear D. The V gene lost 0 bases and the J gene lost 3 bases, with 7 bases spanning the gap. Germline loops: CDR1 SGHVS, CDR2 FQNEAQ. The CDR3 loop spans 14 amino acids. CDR3 DNA: TGTGCCAGCAGCTTAGCCCCCAGTACAGATACGCAGTATTTT. Translation: CASSLAPSTDTQYF.

This clone was recorded only once. The V call is TRBV4-1, the J call TRBJ2-1; TRBD1 matches at 9 bases. The germline V gene has CDR1 MGHRA and CDR2 YSYEKL. J lost 7 bases, V lost 1 base, and 2 bases had no gene match. CDR3 size: 14 residues. The CDR3 DNA sequence: TGCGCCAGCAGCCAAGGGGACAGGGAAAATGAGCAGTTCTTC. This gives the protein CASSQGDRENEQFF.

This clone occurred a few times. The chain has TRBV28 and TRBJ1-2; 9 positions agree with TRBD1. From germline, CDR1 is MDHEN and CDR2 SYDVKM. There are 14 residues in the CDR3. Losses at the gene ends were 5 bases for V and 8 bases for J; bases not matched to a gene: 9. CDR3 sequence reads: CASSDTDRGRGYTF. CDR3 sequence (DNA): TGTGCCAGCAGTGATACGGACAGGGGACGGGGCTACACCTTC.

This clone appeared a single time. The chain combines TRBV2 with TRBJ2-7; D may be TRBD1 (6 bases). Germline CDR1 reads SNHLY; CDR2 reads FYNNEI. The CDR3 totals 14 residues. The DNA of the CDR3 is TGTGCCAGCAGTGTCGGTACAGGGCTCCCCCAGACCCGAGTC. Translated: CASSVGTGLPQTRV.

This clone was seen more than once but under ten times. The rearrangement links TRBV6-1 to TRBJ1-5; D is perhaps TRBD1 (6 bases). This CDR3 is built from 20 residues. Germline V gives CDR1 MNHNS, CDR2 SASEGT. Trimming pared 4 bases from V and 0 bases from J, leaving 25 bases between. The CDR3 DNA reads TGTGCCAGCAGTGTAAGAAACAGCGCCAGGGGTTTCAATAGCAATCAGCCCCAGCATTTT. Encoded protein: CASSVRNSARGFNSNQPQHF.

The rearrangement uses TRBV18 and TRBJ1-2; maybe TRBD1 (6 bases). The V end was cut by 3 bases, the J end by 4 bases, with 15 bases between. From germline, CDR1 is KGHSH and CDR2 LQKENI. This CDR3 is built from 15 residues. Here the CDR3 DNA reads TGTGCCAGCTCACCTGTTTCAGGGGTAGGCTATGGCTACACCTTC. This codes for CASSPVSGVGYGYTF.

The chain links TRBV6-5 to TRBJ2-6; tentatively, D is TRBD2 (7 bases). The CDR3 has 15 residues. Trimming removed 5 bases at V and 2 bases at J, with 10 bases between. The germline V gene has CDR1 MNHEY and CDR2 SVGAGI. DNA for the CDR3: TGTGCCAGCAGTACAGGGAGGGCTGGGGCCAACGTCCTGACTTTC. Residues: CASSTGRAGANVLTF.

The chain combines TRBV9 with TRBJ2-1, with D perhaps TRBD1 or TRBD2 (6 bases each). Germline CDR1 is SGDLS and CDR2 is YYNGEE. V was clipped by 2 bases and J by 4 bases, with 13 bases between them. There are 15 residues in the CDR3. The CDR3: CASSVLGGTYNEQFF. The CDR3 DNA is TGTGCCAGCAGCGTCCTGGGCGGGACATACAATGAGCAGTTCTTC.

The chain joins TRBV7-2 to TRBJ2-1; 9 bases match TRBD2. The trim removed 1 base at V and 3 bases at J, leaving 7 bases unmatched. The CDR3 spans 17 residues. The germline V gene has CDR1 SGHTA and CDR2 FQGNSA. The CDR3 DNA follows: TGTGCCAGCAGCTTAGACTTTACTAGCGGGCTCTACAATGAGCAGTTCTTC. This encodes CASSLDFTSGLYNEQFF.

As DNA, the CDR3 is TGTGCCAGCGCCTCCGGGACTAGCGTTCAAGAGACCCAGTACTTC. Translation gives CASASGTSVQETQYF. The rearrangement links TRBV2 to TRBJ2-5; TRBD2 matches at 10 bases. The CDR3 has 15 amino acids. V was pared by 8 bases and J by 2 bases, with 8 bases of the junction left unmatched. The V gene's germline CDR1 is SNHLY and CDR2 FYNNEI.

CDR3 nucleotide sequence: TGTGCCAGTAGCGACAGGGGACTCTATGGCTACACCTTC. Protein: CASSDRGLYGYTF. This chain uses TRBV19 with TRBJ1-2; 8 positions agree with TRBD1. J lost 4 bases, V lost 6 bases, and 4 bases had no gene match. The germline CDR1 and CDR2 sequences are LNHDA and SQIVND (reference sequence). This CDR3 has 13 residues.

In DNA form, the CDR3 reads TGCGCCAGCAGCCCCGGAGCCTCAGCAAGGACCGGGGAGCTGTTTTTT. Its translation is CASSPGASARTGELFF. The rearrangement joins TRBV5-1 to TRBJ2-2; D remains unclear. The CDR3 consists of 16 residues. V gave up 4 bases and J gave up 5 bases, with 18 bases separating them. CDR1 SGHRS and CDR2 YFSETQ come from the germline V gene.

This clone has a handful of counts. The V gene is TRBV11-2, the J gene TRBJ1-1, with a tentative D call TRBD1 (6 bases). CDR1 is SGHAT, CDR2 FQNNGV, per germline. The CDR3 has 16 residues. Trimming shortened V by 1 base and J by 0 bases, and 12 bases separated the two germline ends. This chain's CDR3 is CASSLGTGNMNTEAFF. Here the CDR3 DNA reads TGTGCCAGCAGCTTAGGTACAGGGAACATGAACACTGAAGCTTTCTTT. The whole variable domain, remainder taken from reference TRBV11-2 and TRBJ1-1, is EAGVAQSPRYKIIEKRQSVAFWCNPISGHATLYWYQQILGQGPKLLIQFQNNGVVDDSQLPKDRFSAERLKGVDSTLKIQPAKLEDSAVYLCASSLGTGNMNTEAFFGQGTRLTVV.

This clone was found once. This sequence joins TRBV7-3 and TRBJ2-1, with TRBD2 as a possible D gene (5 bases). V was clipped by 6 bases and J by 9 bases, with 15 bases between them. CDR1 and CDR2 from the germline V gene are SGHTA and FQGTGA. CDR3 length equals 13 residues. CDR3 amino acids: CASSYEPGVEQFF. The CDR3 DNA is TGTGCCAGCAGTTATGAGCCCGGGGTTGAGCAGTTCTTC.

The chain carries TRBV7-6 and TRBJ2-1, with 9 bases aligning to TRBD2. The ends lost 4 bases at V and 4 bases at J; junction bases unmatched: 5. This CDR3 is built from 15 residues. Germline V gene lookup returns CDR1 SGHVS and CDR2 FNYEAQ. CDR3 coding DNA: TGTGCCAGCAGCTCTGGTGCGGGAGGGTACAATGAGCAGTTCTTC. This translates into CASSSGAGGYNEQFF.